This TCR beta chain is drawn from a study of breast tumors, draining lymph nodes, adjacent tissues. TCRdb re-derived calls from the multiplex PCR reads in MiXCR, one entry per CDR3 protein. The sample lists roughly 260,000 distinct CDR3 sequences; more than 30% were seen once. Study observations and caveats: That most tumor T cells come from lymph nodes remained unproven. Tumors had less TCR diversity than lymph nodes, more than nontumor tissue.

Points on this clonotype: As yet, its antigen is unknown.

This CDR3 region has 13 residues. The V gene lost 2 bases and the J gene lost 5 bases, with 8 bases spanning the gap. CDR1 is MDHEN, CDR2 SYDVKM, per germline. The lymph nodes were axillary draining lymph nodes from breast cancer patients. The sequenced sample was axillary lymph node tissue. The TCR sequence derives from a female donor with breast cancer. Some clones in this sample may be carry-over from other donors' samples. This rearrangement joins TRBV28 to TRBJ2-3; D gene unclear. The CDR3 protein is CASSLPRLDTQYF. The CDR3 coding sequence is TGTGCCAGCAGTTTACCCCGGCTAGATACGCAGTATTTT.